This T cell receptor (beta chain) was sequenced in a study of shared clonotypes between healthy human individuals. Sequenced by immunoSEQ multiplex PCR; TCRdb stores in-frame clones only, minus some. The table records around 2,000,000 clones, around 96% of them present only once. The naive CD8 population came from CD45RO-negative cells selected for CCR7, without terminally differentiated effector memory CD45RA+ cells. The clonotype originates from a man between 18 and 29 years old in good health. Sequencing was done on a sample of naive CD8+ T cells sorted from blood.

CDR3 sequence: CASSLSTGGTYEQYF. For the CDR3, the DNA is TGTGCCAGCAGCTTAAGTACAGGGGGCACCTACGAGCAGTACTTC. V is TRBV7-8 and J is TRBJ2-7; 9 bases line up with TRBD1. The length of the CDR3 is 15 residues. V was clipped by 2 bases and J by 2 bases; unmatched bases: 4. Per the germline V gene, CDR1 is SGHVS and CDR2 is FQNEAQ.